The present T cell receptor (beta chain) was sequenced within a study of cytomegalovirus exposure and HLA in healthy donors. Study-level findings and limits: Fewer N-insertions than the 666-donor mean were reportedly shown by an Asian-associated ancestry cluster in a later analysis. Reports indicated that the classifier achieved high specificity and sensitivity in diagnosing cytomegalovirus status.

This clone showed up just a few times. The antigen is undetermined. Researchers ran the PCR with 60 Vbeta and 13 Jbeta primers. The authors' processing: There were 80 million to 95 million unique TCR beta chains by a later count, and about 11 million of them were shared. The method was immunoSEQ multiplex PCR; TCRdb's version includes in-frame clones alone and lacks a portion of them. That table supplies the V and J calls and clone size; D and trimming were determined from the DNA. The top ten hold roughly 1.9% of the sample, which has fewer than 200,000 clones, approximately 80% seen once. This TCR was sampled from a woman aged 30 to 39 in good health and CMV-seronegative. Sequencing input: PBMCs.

DNA of the CDR3: TGCGCCAGCAGCTTGGTCGGAGGGAATGAGCAGTTCTTC. Its translation is CASSLVGGNEQFF. The genes are TRBV5-1 and TRBJ2-1; a weak D match, TRBD2 (6 bases). The V end was cut by 0 bases, the J end by 7 bases, with 8 bases between. The germline V gene has CDR1 SGHRS and CDR2 YFSETQ. The CDR3 has 13 amino acids.